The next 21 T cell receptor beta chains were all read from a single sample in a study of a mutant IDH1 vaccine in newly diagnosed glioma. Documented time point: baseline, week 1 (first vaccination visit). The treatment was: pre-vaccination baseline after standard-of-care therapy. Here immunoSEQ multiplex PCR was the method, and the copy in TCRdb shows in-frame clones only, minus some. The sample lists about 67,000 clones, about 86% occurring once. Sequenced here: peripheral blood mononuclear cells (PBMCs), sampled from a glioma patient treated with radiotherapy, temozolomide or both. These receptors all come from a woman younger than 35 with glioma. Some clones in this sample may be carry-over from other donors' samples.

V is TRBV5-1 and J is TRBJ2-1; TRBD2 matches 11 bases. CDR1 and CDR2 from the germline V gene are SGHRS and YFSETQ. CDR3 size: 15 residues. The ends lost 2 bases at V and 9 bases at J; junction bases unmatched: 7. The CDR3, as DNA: TGCGCCAGCAGCTTTTTAGCGGGGGGGCCCAGTGAGCAGTTCTTC. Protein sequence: CASSFLAGGPSEQFF.

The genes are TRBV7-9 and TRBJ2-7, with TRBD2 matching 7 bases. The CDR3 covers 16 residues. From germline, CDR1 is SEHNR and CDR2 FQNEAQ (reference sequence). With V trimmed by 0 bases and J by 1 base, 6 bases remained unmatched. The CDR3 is CASSLAALAESYEQYF. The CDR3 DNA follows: TGTGCCAGCAGCTTAGCAGCGCTAGCGGAATCCTACGAGCAGTACTTC.

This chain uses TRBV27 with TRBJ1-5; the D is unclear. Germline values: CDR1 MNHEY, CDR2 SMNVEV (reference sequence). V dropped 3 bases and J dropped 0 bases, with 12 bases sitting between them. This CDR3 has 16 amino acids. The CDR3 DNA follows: TGTGCCAGCAGTTTGGGAGGGTGGTATAGCAATCAGCCCCAGCATTTT. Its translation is CASSLGGWYSNQPQHF.

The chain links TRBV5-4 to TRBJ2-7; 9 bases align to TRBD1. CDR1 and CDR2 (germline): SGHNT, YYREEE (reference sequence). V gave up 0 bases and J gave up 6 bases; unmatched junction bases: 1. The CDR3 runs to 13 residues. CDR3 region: CASSLAGQGEQYF. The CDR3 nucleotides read TGTGCCAGCAGCTTGGCGGGACAGGGCGAGCAGTACTTC.

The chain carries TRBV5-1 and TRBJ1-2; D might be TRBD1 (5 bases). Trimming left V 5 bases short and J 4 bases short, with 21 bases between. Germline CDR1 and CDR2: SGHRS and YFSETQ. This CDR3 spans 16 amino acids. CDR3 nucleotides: TGCGCCAGCAGTCGGGACTCGGGTCAGCCTAGCTATGGCTACACCTTC. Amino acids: CASSRDSGQPSYGYTF.

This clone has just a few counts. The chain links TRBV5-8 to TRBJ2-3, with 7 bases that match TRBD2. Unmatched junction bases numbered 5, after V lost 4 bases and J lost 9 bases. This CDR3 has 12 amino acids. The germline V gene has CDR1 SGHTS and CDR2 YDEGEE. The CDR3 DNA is TGTGCCAGCAGCGGGGGGGGGTTCACGCAGTATTTT. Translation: CASSGGGFTQYF.

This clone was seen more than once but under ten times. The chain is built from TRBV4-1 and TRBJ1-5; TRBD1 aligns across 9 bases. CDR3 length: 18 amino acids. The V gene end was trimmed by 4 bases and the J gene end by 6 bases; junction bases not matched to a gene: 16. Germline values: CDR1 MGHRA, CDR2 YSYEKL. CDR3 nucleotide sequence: TGCGCCAGCAGCCCCACCATGGCCAGGACAGGGGAGTTTCAGCCCCAGCATTTT. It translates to CASSPTMARTGEFQPQHF.

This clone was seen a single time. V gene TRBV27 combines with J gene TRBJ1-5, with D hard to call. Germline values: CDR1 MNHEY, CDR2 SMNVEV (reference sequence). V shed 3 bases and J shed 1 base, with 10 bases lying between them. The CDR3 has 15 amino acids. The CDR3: CASSFSVASNQPQHF. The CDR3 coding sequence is TGTGCCAGCAGTTTTAGTGTAGCGAGCAATCAGCCCCAGCATTTT.

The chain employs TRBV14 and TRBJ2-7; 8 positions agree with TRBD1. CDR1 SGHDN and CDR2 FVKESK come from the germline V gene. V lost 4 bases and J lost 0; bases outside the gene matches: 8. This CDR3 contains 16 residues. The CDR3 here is CASSPMTGAPSYEQYF. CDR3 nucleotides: TGTGCCAGCAGCCCAATGACAGGGGCGCCCTCCTACGAGCAGTACTTC.

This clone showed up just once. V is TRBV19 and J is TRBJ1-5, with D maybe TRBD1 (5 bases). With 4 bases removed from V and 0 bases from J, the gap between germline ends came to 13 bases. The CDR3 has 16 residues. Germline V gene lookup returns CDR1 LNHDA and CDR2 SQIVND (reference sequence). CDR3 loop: CASSTWDGGSNQPQHF. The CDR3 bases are TGTGCCAGTAGTACCTGGGACGGTGGTAGCAATCAGCCCCAGCATTTT.

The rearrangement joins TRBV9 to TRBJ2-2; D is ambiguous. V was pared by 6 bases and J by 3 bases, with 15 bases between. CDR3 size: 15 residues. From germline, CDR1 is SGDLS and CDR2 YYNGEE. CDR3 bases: TGTGCCAGCACCGTCGGAACACTCCACACCGGGGAGCTGTTTTTT. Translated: CASTVGTLHTGELFF.

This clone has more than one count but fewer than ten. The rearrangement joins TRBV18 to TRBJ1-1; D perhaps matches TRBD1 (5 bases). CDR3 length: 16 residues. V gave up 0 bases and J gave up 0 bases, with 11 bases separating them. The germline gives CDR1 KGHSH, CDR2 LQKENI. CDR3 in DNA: TGTGCCAGCTCACCACCGGGGCCGCCCTTGAACACTGAAGCTTTCTTT. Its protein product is CASSPPGPPLNTEAFF.

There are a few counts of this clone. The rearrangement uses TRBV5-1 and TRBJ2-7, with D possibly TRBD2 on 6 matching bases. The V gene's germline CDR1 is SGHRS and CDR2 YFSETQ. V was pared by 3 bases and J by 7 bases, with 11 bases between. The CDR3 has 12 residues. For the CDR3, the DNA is TGCGCCAGCAGCTCCGGAGGGAGAGAGCAGTACTTC. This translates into CASSSGGREQYF.

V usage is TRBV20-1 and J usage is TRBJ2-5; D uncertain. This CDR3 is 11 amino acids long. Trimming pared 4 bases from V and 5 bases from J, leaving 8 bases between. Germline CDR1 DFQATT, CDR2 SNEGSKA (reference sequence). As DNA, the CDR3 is TGCAGTGCTACCCCGGATGAGACCCAGTACTTC. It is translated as CSATPDETQYF.

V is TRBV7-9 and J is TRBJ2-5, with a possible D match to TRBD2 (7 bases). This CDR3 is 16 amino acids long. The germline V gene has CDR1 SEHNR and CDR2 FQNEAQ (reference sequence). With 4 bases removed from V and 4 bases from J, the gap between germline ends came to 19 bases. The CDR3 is CASSSTGGAPGETQYF. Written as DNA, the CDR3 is TGTGCCAGCAGCTCGACGGGGGGCGCCCCAGGAGAGACCCAGTACTTC.

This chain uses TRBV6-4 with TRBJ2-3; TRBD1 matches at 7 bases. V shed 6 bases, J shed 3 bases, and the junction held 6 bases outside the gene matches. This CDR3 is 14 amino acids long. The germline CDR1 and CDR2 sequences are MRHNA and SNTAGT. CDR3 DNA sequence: TGTGCCAGCAGGCCGGACAGGCCAACAGATACGCAGTATTTT. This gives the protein CASRPDRPTDTQYF.

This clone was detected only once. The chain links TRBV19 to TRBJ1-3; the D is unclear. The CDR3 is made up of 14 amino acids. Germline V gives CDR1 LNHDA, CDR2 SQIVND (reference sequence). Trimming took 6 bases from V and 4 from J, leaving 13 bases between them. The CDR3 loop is CASRTGATGNTIYF. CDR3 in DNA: TGTGCCAGTAGGACCGGCGCCACCGGAAACACCATATATTTT.

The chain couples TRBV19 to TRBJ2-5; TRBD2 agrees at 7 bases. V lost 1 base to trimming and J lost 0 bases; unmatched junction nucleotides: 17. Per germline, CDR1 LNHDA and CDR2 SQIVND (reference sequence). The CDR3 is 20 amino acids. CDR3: CASSIVAAPGWGGYQETQYF. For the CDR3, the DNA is TGTGCCAGTAGTATAGTGGCTGCCCCGGGATGGGGAGGGTACCAAGAGACCCAGTACTTC.

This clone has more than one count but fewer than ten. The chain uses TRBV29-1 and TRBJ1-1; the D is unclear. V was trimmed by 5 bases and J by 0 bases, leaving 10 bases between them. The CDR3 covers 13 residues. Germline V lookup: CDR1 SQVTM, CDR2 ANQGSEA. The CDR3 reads CSVIISLNTEAFF. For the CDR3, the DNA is TGCAGCGTTATTATCAGTTTGAACACTGAAGCTTTCTTT.

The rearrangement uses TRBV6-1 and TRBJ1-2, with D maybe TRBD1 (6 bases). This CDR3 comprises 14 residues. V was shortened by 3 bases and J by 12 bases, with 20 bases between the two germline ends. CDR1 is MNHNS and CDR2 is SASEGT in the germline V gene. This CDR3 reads CASSEGWQGRSDTF. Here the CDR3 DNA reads TGTGCCAGCAGTGAGGGCTGGCAGGGGAGAAGCGACACCTTC.

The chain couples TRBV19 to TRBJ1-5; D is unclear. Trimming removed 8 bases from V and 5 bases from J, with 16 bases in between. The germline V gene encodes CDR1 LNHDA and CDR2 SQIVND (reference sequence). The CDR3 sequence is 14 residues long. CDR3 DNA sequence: TGTGCCAGTTTACCGAACCGGATCGATCAGCCCCAGCATTTT. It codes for CASLPNRIDQPQHF.